Listed below are T cell receptor beta chains from one sample, sequenced in a study of blood T cell repertoires in COVID-19. The repertoire was sequenced with immunoSEQ multiplex PCR; TCRdb's copy has only in-frame clones and lacks some. The top ten hold under 4.5% of the sample, which has about 130,000 clones, under 95% seen once. Sequenced material: peripheral blood. Receptor source: a man between 50 and 59 years old with active COVID-19. CDR3s include the opening cysteine and the closing phenylalanine or tryptophan. A D gene is named only where the DNA matches it firmly. Only part of the rows carry a size: once, few, many, or a class if the clone is expanded.

V	J	size	D	DNA	CDR3
TRBV10-3	TRBJ1-1	once	.	TGTGCCATCAGTGAGCCGACGGAGAGTATGAACACTGAAGCTTTCTTT	CAISEPTESMNTEAFF
TRBV28	TRBJ1-4	.	TRBD1	TGTGCCAGCACCAAAGGGGGCAGAATTAATGAAAAACTGTTTTTT	CASTKGGRINEKLFF
TRBV11-3	TRBJ1-6	.	.	TGTGCCAGCAGCTCAGACCGGGTCCAACCCCATTCACCCCTCCACTTT	CASSSDRVQPHSPLHF
TRBV18	TRBJ1-5	.	TRBD1	TGTGCCAGCTCCCTTCAGGGGGCCAGCAATCAGCCCCAGCATTTT	CASSLQGASNQPQHF
TRBV19	TRBJ1-6	.	TRBD1	TGTGCCAGTAGTCCTCGGGGCCAGGGGGGTAATTCACCCCTCCACTTT	CASSPRGQGGNSPLHF
TRBV5-6	TRBJ1-5	.	TRBD1	TGTGCCAGCAGCTTGAGGGGACAGGGACACCAGCCCCAGCATTTT	CASSLRGQGHQPQHF
TRBV19	TRBJ1-1	.	.	TGTGCCAGTAGATACTTCGGGGGTGCGAACACTGAAGCTTTCTTT	CASRYFGGANTEAFF
TRBV9	TRBJ1-4	.	.	TGTGCCAGCAGCGGAGGGAGGGGGGAAAAACTGTTTTTT	CASSGGRGEKLFF
TRBV11-2	TRBJ1-4	few	TRBD1	TGTGCCAGCAGCTTAGATCATTCTTTGGGACAGGGCGAAAAACTGTTTTTT	CASSLDHSLGQGEKLFF
TRBV19	TRBJ1-1	.	.	TGTGCCAGTAGATCGCAGGGCCCTCTTGGGGCTTTCTTT	CASRSQGPLGAFF
TRBV4-1	TRBJ1-6	.	.	TGCGCCAGCAGCCAAGAAACGGGGGTCGCAAATTCACCCCTCCACTTT	CASSQETGVANSPLHF
TRBV6-4	TRBJ2-1	.	.	TGTGCCAGCAGTGACCCTCCGCAGTTCTTC	CASSDPPQFF
TRBV6-5	TRBJ1-6	.	TRBD1	TGTGCCAGCAGTCGGGACAGTATTAATTCACCCCTCCACTTT	CASSRDSINSPLHF
TRBV6-5	TRBJ1-2	once	TRBD1	TGTGCCAGCAGTTACTCACAGGGGGCGCGTGGTGGCTACACCTTC	CASSYSQGARGGYTF
TRBV28	TRBJ1-1	.	TRBD1	TGTGCCAGCATCGTGACAGGGGGGCATACTGAAGCTTTCTTT	CASIVTGGHTEAFF
TRBV5-1	TRBJ1-3	.	TRBD1	TGCGCCAGCAGCCCTACAGGGGTGGTAGGAAACACCATATATTTT	CASSPTGVVGNTIYF
TRBV11-2	TRBJ2-2	.	TRBD2	TGTGCCAGCCGCCTAGCGGGGGGGCGGGGAATCGGGGAGCTGTTTTTT	CASRLAGGRGIGELFF
TRBV11-3	TRBJ2-1	once	TRBD2	TGTGCCAGCAGCGCCGCCGGGACTAGCGGGTCCTACTCCTACAATGAGCAGTTCTTC	CASSAAGTSGSYSYNEQFF
TRBV7-9	TRBJ2-3	.	TRBD2	TGTGCCAGCAGCTTAGCGATTCTAGCGGGAGTTTTGGCCCATGATACGCAGTATTTT	CASSLAILAGVLAHDTQYF
TRBV7-2	TRBJ2-1	.	.	TGTGCCAGCAGCTTCATCCCTGCGCGGGTTGCGGGCAATGAGCAGTTCTTC	CASSFIPARVAGNEQFF
TRBV5-1	TRBJ2-1	.	TRBD1	TGCGCCAGCAGCTTGGCTTATGGGACAGGGGAGTTTCCTTCACACAATGAGCAGTTCTTC	CASSLAYGTGEFPSHNEQFF
TRBV6-4	TRBJ2-1	.	TRBD1	TGTGCCAGCAGTCAGGACAGGGGCTCCTACAATGAGCAGTTCTTC	CASSQDRGSYNEQFF
TRBV20-1	TRBJ2-3	.	.	TGCAGTGCTTCATTGGATACGCAGTATTTT	CSASLDTQYF
TRBV7-8	TRBJ1-5	.	.	TGTGCCAGCAGCTTAGTGAGCAATAGCAATCAGCCCCAGCATTTT	CASSLVSNSNQPQHF
TRBV6-6	TRBJ1-4	.	.	TGTGCCAGCAGTCGGGGTGACTCTGCAACTAATGAAAAACTGTTTTTT	CASSRGDSATNEKLFF
TRBV7-2	TRBJ2-1	.	.	TGTGCCAGCAGCTTAGGGGTTCACCAGGGGTACAATGAGCAGTTCTTC	CASSLGVHQGYNEQFF
TRBV5-1	TRBJ2-2	.	TRBD1	TGCGCCAGCAGCGCGGGACAGGGGGTACCCGGGGAGCTGTTTTTT	CASSAGQGVPGELFF
TRBV19	TRBJ1-6	.	.	TGTGCCGCGCGGGCCGTGAGCTCCTATAATTCACCCCTCCACTTT	CAARAVSSYNSPLHF
TRBV2	TRBJ2-7	.	TRBD1	TGTGCCAGCAAGAGGGGGCTACGAACCGCCGACGAGCAGTACTTC	CASKRGLRTADEQYF
TRBV5-1	TRBJ2-1	.	.	TGCGCCAGCACCGGTACGAACTACAATGAGCAGTTCTTC	CASTGTNYNEQFF
TRBV5-1	TRBJ1-1	.	TRBD1	TGCGCCAGCAGCAGCAGACAGGGGGCTGATGAAGCTTTCTTT	CASSSRQGADEAFF
TRBV6-5	TRBJ1-2	.	.	TGTGCCAGCAGCAATAACTACTATGGCTACACCTTC	CASSNNYYGYTF
TRBV27	TRBJ2-5	.	TRBD2	TGTGCCAGCAGTCCGGCACTTCTAGCGGGAGTGGAGACCCAGTACTTC	CASSPALLAGVETQYF
TRBV6-6	TRBJ2-3	.	TRBD2	TGTGCCAGCACCTACGGGGGGGGACGGGATACGCAGTATTTT	CASTYGGGRDTQYF
TRBV28	TRBJ2-2	.	TRBD1	TGTGCCAGCAGTTCCCTTTACGGACAGGGGAACACCGGGGAGCTGTTTTTT	CASSSLYGQGNTGELFF
TRBV7-2	TRBJ2-5	.	.	TGTGCCAGCAGCTTAGTTACAGAGGAGACCCAGTACTTC	CASSLVTEETQYF
TRBV4-1	TRBJ2-1	.	.	TGCGCCAGCAGCCAAGTCTCCCTTCGGGGCTCCTACAATGAGCAGTTCTTC	CASSQVSLRGSYNEQFF
TRBV6-6	TRBJ2-2	.	.	TGTGCCAGCAGTCGACAGGAAGCGAACACCGGGGAGCTGTTTTTT	CASSRQEANTGELFF
TRBV7-9	TRBJ1-2	once	.	TGTGCCAGCAGCCTGCGGGGGCCCGACTATGGCTACACCTTC	CASSLRGPDYGYTF
TRBV12-5	TRBJ1-1	.	TRBD1	TGTGCTAGTGGTTTGGCTGGACAGGGAATGAACACTGAAGCTTTCTTT	CASGLAGQGMNTEAFF
TRBV7-8	TRBJ2-1	.	TRBD2	TGTGCCAGCAGCATGCTAGCGGGAGTCTACAATGAGCAGTTCTTC	CASSMLAGVYNEQFF
TRBV2	TRBJ2-7	.	.	TGTGCCAGCAGTCCTTACGCAGGGCAACCGGGGGACGAGCAGTACTTC	CASSPYAGQPGDEQYF
TRBV9	TRBJ2-5	.	.	TGTGCCAGCAGCGTGGTTGCAGGGATCATGGAGACCCAGTACTTC	CASSVVAGIMETQYF
TRBV5-1	TRBJ2-7	.	.	TGCGCCAGCAGCCCCCAGGGAACCTACGAGCAGTACTTC	CASSPQGTYEQYF
TRBV29-1	TRBJ2-1	.	TRBD1	TGCAGCGTTGAAGCTTTCCGGACAGGTCTTGTTTACAATGAGCAGTTCTTC	CSVEAFRTGLVYNEQFF
TRBV9	TRBJ1-1	.	TRBD1	TGTGCCAGCAGCCCACAGGGGGCTCGGGGGAACACTGAAGCTTTCTTT	CASSPQGARGNTEAFF
TRBV7-2	TRBJ2-3	.	TRBD2	TGTGCCAGCAGCTTAGTAGCGGGAGGGCGGGCAGATACGCAGTATTTT	CASSLVAGGRADTQYF
TRBV3-1/TRBV3-2	TRBJ1-5	.	TRBD1	TGTGCCAGCAGCCAGAACAGGGGTCGAGGTCAGCCCCAGCATTTT	CASSQNRGRGQPQHF
TRBV10-3	TRBJ2-5	.	.	TGTGCCACTTCGGGAACAGGGTGGCTTGAGACCCAGTACTTC	CATSGTGWLETQYF
TRBV30	TRBJ2-3	.	TRBD2	TGTGCCTGGAGTCGTAGCGGACTAGCGACAGATACGCAGTATTTT	CAWSRSGLATDTQYF
TRBV3-1/TRBV3-2	TRBJ2-1	.	.	TGTGCCAGCAGCCACCTAGCGTACGAGCAGTTCTTC	CASSHLAYEQFF
TRBV5-4	TRBJ2-5	.	TRBD1	TGTGCCAGCACCGGACAGGGTTACCAAGAGACCCAGTACTTC	CASTGQGYQETQYF